The rows below give T cell receptor beta chains drawn from one sample of a study of cytomegalovirus exposure and HLA in healthy donors. The data were produced by immunoSEQ multiplex PCR, yet TCRdb's version contains in-frame clones alone and is incomplete. The sample shows some 110,000 clones, over 60% of them seen only once. The source material was PBMCs. These receptors all stem from a man aged 30 to 45 in good health and CMV-seropositive. Both conserved end residues are part of each CDR3. The order of the fields is J gene, D gene, clone size, V gene, CDR3 protein, CDR3 DNA. The D gene is left open where the match is weak. Size values are once, few and many counts, or a class for expanded clones, and some rows have none.

j_call: TRBJ1-1
d_call: TRBD1
clone_size: -
v_call: TRBV30
cdr3_aa: CAWSVTGETTEAFF
cdr3_nt: TGTGCCTGGAGTGTGACAGGGGAAACGACTGAAGCTTTCTTT

j_call: TRBJ2-5
d_call: -
clone_size: -
v_call: TRBV2
cdr3_aa: CASHETRETQYF
cdr3_nt: TGTGCCAGCCACGAAACCCGGGAGACCCAGTACTTC

j_call: TRBJ1-1
d_call: -
clone_size: -
v_call: TRBV7-2
cdr3_aa: CASSLPATTEAFF
cdr3_nt: TGTGCCAGCAGCTTACCAGCGACCACTGAAGCTTTCTTT

j_call: TRBJ2-5
d_call: TRBD1
clone_size: -
v_call: TRBV18
cdr3_aa: CASSRNLGQGERETQYF
cdr3_nt: TGTGCCAGCTCACGAAACCTAGGACAGGGGGAACGAGAGACCCAGTACTTC

j_call: TRBJ2-1
d_call: TRBD1
clone_size: few
v_call: TRBV5-6
cdr3_aa: CASSPGPTGNNEQFF
cdr3_nt: TGTGCCAGCAGCCCCGGCCCGACAGGGAACAATGAGCAGTTCTTC

j_call: TRBJ2-1
d_call: TRBD1
clone_size: -
v_call: TRBV7-9
cdr3_aa: CASSQRTGGENEQFF
cdr3_nt: TGTGCCAGCAGCCAACGGACAGGGGGCGAAAATGAGCAGTTCTTC

j_call: TRBJ1-1
d_call: -
clone_size: -
v_call: TRBV11-2
cdr3_aa: CASSLDALGYGRFTEAFF
cdr3_nt: TGTGCCAGCAGCTTAGACGCCCTGGGTTATGGGAGGTTCACTGAAGCTTTCTTT

j_call: TRBJ2-5
d_call: TRBD2
clone_size: -
v_call: TRBV4-3
cdr3_aa: CASSQIAGGTETQYF
cdr3_nt: TGCGCCAGCAGCCAAATAGCGGGGGGTACAGAGACCCAGTACTTC

j_call: TRBJ2-5
d_call: -
clone_size: -
v_call: TRBV7-2
cdr3_aa: CASSPTGPETQYF
cdr3_nt: TGTGCCAGCAGCCCTACAGGGCCAGAGACCCAGTACTTC

j_call: TRBJ2-1
d_call: TRBD1
clone_size: -
v_call: TRBV27
cdr3_aa: CASSPGQGFNEQFF
cdr3_nt: TGTGCCAGCAGTCCGGGACAGGGCTTCAATGAGCAGTTCTTC

j_call: TRBJ2-7
d_call: TRBD2
clone_size: -
v_call: TRBV6-6
cdr3_aa: CASSPTSGGAYEQYF
cdr3_nt: TGTGCCAGCAGCCCGACTAGCGGGGGGGCCTACGAGCAGTACTTC

j_call: TRBJ1-2
d_call: TRBD1
clone_size: -
v_call: TRBV4-2
cdr3_aa: CASSQEGDRGYGYTF
cdr3_nt: TGTGCCAGCAGCCAAGAAGGGGACAGAGGCTATGGCTACACCTTC

j_call: TRBJ2-7
d_call: -
clone_size: -
v_call: TRBV7-9
cdr3_aa: CASSRTIGYEQYF
cdr3_nt: TGTGCCAGCAGCCGGACTATCGGCTACGAGCAGTACTTC

j_call: TRBJ1-5
d_call: -
clone_size: -
v_call: TRBV7-9
cdr3_aa: CASSLGSGAGYSNQPQHF
cdr3_nt: TGTGCCAGCAGCTTAGGATCAGGGGCAGGGTACAGCAATCAGCCCCAGCATTTT

j_call: TRBJ2-2
d_call: -
clone_size: -
v_call: TRBV5-1
cdr3_aa: CASSSDNYGELFF
cdr3_nt: TGCGCCAGCAGCTCCGACAATTACGGGGAGCTGTTTTTT

j_call: TRBJ2-1
d_call: TRBD1
clone_size: -
v_call: TRBV9
cdr3_aa: CASSVTGQGAYNEQFF
cdr3_nt: TGTGCCAGCAGCGTAACCGGACAGGGGGCCTACAATGAGCAGTTCTTC

j_call: TRBJ1-3
d_call: -
clone_size: -
v_call: TRBV5-1
cdr3_aa: CASSRNTGNSGNTIYF
cdr3_nt: TGCGCCAGCAGCAGGAATACAGGAAACTCTGGAAACACCATATATTTT

j_call: TRBJ2-7
d_call: -
clone_size: -
v_call: TRBV6-5
cdr3_aa: CASSYGAGNEQYF
cdr3_nt: TGTGCCAGCAGTTATGGGGCAGGGAACGAGCAGTACTTC

j_call: TRBJ2-3
d_call: -
clone_size: -
v_call: TRBV5-4
cdr3_aa: CASSTGQITDTQYF
cdr3_nt: TGTGCCAGCAGCACAGGACAGATCACAGATACGCAGTATTTT